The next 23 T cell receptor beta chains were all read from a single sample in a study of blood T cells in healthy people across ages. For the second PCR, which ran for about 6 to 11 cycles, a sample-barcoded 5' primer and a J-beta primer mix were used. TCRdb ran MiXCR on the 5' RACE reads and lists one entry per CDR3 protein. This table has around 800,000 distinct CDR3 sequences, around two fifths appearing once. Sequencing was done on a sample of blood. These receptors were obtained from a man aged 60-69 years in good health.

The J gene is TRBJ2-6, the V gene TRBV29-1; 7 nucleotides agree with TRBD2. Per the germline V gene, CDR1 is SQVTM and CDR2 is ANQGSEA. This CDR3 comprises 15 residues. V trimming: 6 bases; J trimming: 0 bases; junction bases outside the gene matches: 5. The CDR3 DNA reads TGCAGCGTCTGGGGAGGGTCCTCTGGGGCCAACGTCCTGACTTTC. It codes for CSVWGGSSGANVLTF.

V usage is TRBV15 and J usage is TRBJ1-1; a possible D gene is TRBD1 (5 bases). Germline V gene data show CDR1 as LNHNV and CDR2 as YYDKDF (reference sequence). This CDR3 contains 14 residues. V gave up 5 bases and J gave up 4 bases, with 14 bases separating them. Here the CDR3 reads CATSDKGGVTEAFF. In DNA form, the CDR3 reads TGTGCCACCAGCGATAAGGGAGGGGTCACTGAAGCTTTCTTT.

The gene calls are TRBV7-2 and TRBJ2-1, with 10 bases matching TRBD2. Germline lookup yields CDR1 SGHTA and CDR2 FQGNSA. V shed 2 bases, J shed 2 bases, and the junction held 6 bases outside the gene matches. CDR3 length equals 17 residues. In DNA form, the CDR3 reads TGTGCCAGCAGCTTAAGCGGGGGGGTCGGTGCCTACAATGAGCAGTTCTTC. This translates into CASSLSGGVGAYNEQFF.

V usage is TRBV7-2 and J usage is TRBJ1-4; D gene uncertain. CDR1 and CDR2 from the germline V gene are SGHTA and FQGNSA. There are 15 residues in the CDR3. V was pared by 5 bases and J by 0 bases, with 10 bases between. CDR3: CASSPTRATNEKLFF. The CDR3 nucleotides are TGTGCCAGCAGCCCCACAAGGGCAACTAATGAAAAACTGTTTTTT.

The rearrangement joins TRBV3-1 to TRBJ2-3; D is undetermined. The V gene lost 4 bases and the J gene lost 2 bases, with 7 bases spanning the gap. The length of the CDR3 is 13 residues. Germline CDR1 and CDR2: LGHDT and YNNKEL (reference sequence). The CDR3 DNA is TGTGCCAGCAGCCCTAGTAACACAGATACGCAGTATTTT. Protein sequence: CASSPSNTDTQYF.

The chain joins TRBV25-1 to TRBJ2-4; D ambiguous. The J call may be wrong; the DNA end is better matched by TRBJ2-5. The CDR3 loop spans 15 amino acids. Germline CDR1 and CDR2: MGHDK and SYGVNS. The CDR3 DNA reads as TGTGCCAGCAGTGAAAGTTCGAAGGCACAAGAGACCCAGTACTTC. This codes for CASSESSKAQETQYF.

This CDR3 is CASSLVDSQPVGPQHF. In DNA form, the CDR3 reads TGCGCCAGCAGCTTGGTAGACTCGCAACCGGTGGGGCCCCAGCATTTT. The chain employs TRBV5-1 and TRBJ1-5; D not certain. Germline V CDR1 and CDR2: SGHRS, YFSETQ. Trimming cost V 0 bases and J 9 bases, with 19 bases left between them. CDR3 length equals 16 residues.

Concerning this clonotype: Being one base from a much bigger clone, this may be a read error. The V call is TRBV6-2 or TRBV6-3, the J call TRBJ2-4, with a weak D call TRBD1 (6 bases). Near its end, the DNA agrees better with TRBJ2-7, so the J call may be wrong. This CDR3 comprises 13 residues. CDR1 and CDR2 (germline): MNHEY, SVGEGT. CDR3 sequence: CANEGHPFYEQYF. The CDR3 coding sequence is TGTGCCAACGAGGGACACCCGTTCTACGAGCAGTACTTC.

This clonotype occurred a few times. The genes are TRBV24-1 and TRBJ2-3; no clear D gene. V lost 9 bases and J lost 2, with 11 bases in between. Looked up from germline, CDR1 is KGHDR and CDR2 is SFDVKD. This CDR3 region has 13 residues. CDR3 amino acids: CATVGTTTDTQYF. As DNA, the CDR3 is TGTGCCACCGTGGGAACTACCACAGATACGCAGTATTTT.

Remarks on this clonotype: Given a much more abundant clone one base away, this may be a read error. In DNA form, the CDR3 reads TGCAGTGCTAGAGACCGAAGACAGGGATCTATTAGCTTCTACGAGCAGTACTTC. This sequence encodes CSARDRRQGSISFYEQYF. The chain employs TRBV20-1 and TRBJ2-7; 7 positions match TRBD1. CDR1 and CDR2 (germline): DFQATT, SNEGSKA (reference sequence). The CDR3 extends over 18 amino acids. After removal of 0 bases from V and 3 bases from J, the junction contained 17 bases not matched to a gene.

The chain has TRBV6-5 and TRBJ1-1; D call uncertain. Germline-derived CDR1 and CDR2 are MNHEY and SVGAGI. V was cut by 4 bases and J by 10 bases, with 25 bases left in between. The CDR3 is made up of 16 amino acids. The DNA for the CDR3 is TGTGCCAGCAGTTTTGGCCACTCCCGGGCATCGAGAGGAGCTTTCTTT. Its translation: CASSFGHSRASRGAFF.

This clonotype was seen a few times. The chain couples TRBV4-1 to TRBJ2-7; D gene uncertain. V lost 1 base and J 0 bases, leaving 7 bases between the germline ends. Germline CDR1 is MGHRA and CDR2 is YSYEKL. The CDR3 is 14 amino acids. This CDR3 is CASSQGPASYEQYF. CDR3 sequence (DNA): TGCGCCAGCAGCCAAGGACCGGCCTCCTACGAGCAGTACTTC.

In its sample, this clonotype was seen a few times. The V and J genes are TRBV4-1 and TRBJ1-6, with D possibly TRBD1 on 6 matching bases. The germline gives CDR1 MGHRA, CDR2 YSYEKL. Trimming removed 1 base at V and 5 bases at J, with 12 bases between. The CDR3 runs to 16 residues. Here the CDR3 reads CASSQGRAGDNSPLHF. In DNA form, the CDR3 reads TGCGCCAGCAGCCAAGGCCGGGCAGGGGATAATTCACCCCTCCACTTT.

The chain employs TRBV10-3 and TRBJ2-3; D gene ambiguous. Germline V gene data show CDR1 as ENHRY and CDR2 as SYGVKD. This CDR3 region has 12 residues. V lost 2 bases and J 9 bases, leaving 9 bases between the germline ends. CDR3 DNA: TGTGCCATCAGTGAGCCCACGACGACGCAGTATTTT. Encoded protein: CAISEPTTTQYF.

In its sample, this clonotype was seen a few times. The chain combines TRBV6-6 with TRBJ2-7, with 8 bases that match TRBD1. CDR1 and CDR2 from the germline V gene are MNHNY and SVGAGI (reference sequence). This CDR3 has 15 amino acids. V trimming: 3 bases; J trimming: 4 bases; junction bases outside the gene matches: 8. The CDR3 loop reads CASSYGQGAGYEQYF. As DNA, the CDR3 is TGTGCCAGCAGTTATGGCCAGGGGGCTGGTTACGAGCAGTACTTC.

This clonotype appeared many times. The CDR3 spells CSVKQGPGNQPQHF. The CDR3 DNA is TGCAGCGTAAAACAGGGCCCAGGCAATCAGCCCCAGCATTTT. The chain has TRBV29-1 and TRBJ1-5, with a tentative D call TRBD1 (6 bases). The germline CDR1 and CDR2 sequences are SQVTM and ANQGSEA. Trimming cost V 6 bases and J 2 bases, with 14 bases left between them. This CDR3 is 14 amino acids long. Full variable domain (missing parts from reference TRBV29-1 and TRBJ1-5): SAVISQKPSRDICQRGTSLTIQCQVDSQVTMMFWYRQQPGQSLTLIATANQGSEATYESGFVIDKFPISRPNLTFSTLTVSNMSPEDSSIYLCSVKQGPGNQPQHFGDGTRLSIL.

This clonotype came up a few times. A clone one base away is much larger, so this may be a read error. The CDR3 loop is CASSLNGLGQEQYF. The CDR3 bases are TGTGCCAGCAGCTTAAATGGTCTGGGCCAAGAGCAGTACTTC. V gene TRBV7-2 combines with J gene TRBJ2-5; D gene unclear. Germline lookup yields CDR1 SGHTA and CDR2 FQGNSA. The CDR3 consists of 14 residues. With 2 bases removed from V and 11 bases from J, the gap between germline ends came to 18 bases. Using reference TRBV7-2 and TRBJ2-5 for the parts outside the CDR3, the full variable domain is GAGVSQSPSNKVTEKGKDVELRCDPISGHTALYWYRQSLGQGLEFLIYFQGNSAPDKSGLPSDRFSAERTGGSVSTLTIQRTQQEDSAVYLCASSLNGLGQEQYFGPGTRLLVL.

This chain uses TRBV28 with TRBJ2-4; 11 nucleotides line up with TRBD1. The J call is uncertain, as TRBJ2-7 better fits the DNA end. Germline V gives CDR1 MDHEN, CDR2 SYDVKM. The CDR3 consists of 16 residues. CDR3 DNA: TGTGCCAGCAGTTTATCCCCCGGGACAGGGGGTGTCGAGCAGTACTTC. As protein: CASSLSPGTGGVEQYF.

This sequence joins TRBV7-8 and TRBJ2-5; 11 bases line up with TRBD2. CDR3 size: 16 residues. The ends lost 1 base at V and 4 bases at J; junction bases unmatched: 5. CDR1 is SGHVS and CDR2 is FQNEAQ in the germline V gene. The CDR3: CASSLVGLAGGETQYF. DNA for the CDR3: TGTGCCAGCAGCTTAGTCGGGCTAGCGGGGGGAGAGACCCAGTACTTC. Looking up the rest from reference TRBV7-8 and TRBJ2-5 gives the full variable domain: GAGVSQSPRYKVAKRGQDVALRCDPISGHVSLFWYQQALGQGPEFLTYFQNEAQLDKSGLPSDRFFAERPEGSVSTLKIQRTQQEDSAVYLCASSLVGLAGGETQYFGPGTRLLVL.

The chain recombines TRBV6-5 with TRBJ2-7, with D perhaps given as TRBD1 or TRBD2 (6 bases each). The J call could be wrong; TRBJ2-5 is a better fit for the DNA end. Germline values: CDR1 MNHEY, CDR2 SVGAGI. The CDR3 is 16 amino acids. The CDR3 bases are TGTGCCAGCAGTTACACACCACAGGGAGGTCGGAGGACCCAGTACTTC. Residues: CASSYTPQGGRRTQYF.

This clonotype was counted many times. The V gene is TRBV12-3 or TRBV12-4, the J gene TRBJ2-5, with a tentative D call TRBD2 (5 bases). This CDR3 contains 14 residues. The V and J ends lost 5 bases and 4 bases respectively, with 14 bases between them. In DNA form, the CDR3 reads TGTGCCAGCAGTATACAACGGACTTCAGAGACCCAGTACTTC. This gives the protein CASSIQRTSETQYF.

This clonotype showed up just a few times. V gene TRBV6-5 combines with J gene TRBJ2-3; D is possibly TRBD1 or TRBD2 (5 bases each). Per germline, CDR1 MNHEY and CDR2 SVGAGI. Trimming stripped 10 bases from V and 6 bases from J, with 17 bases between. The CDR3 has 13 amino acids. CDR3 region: CAIARDLMDTQYF. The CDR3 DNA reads TGTGCCATTGCCCGGGACCTTATGGATACGCAGTATTTT.

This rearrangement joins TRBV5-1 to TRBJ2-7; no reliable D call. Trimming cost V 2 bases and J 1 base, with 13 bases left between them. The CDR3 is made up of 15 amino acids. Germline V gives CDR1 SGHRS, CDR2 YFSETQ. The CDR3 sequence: CASSLDPGGSYEQYF. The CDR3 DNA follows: TGCGCCAGCAGCTTAGATCCGGGTGGGTCCTACGAGCAGTACTTC. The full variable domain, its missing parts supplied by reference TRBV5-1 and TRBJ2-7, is KAGVTQTPRYLIKTRGQQVTLSCSPISGHRSVSWYQQTPGQGLQFLFEYFSETQRNKGNFPGRFSGRQFSNSRSEMNVSTLELGDSALYLCASSLDPGGSYEQYFGPGTRLTVT.